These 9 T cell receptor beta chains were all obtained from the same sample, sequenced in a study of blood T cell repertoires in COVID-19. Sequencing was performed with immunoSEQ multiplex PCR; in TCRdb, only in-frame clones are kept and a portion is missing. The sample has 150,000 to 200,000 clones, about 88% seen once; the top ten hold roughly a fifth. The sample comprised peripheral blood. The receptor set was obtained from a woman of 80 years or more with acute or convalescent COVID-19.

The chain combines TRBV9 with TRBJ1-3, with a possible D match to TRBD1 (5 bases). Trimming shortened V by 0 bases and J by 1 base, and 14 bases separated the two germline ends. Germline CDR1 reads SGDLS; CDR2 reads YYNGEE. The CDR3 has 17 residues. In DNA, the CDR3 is TGTGCCAGCAGCGTAGTCGGAACAGGAATATCTGGAAACACCATATATTTT. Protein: CASSVVGTGISGNTIYF.

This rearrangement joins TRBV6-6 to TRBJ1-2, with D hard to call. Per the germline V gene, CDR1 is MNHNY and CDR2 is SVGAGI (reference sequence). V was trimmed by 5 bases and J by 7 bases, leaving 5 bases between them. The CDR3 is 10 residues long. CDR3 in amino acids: CASSAGGYTF. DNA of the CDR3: TGTGCCAGCAGTGCAGGTGGCTACACCTTC.

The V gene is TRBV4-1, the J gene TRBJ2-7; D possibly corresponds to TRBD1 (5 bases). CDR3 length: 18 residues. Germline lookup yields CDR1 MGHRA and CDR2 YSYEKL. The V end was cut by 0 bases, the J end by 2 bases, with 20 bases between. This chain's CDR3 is CASSQDPASGQGPYEQYF. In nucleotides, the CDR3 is TGCGCCAGCAGCCAAGATCCGGCCTCGGGCCAGGGCCCCTACGAGCAGTACTTC.

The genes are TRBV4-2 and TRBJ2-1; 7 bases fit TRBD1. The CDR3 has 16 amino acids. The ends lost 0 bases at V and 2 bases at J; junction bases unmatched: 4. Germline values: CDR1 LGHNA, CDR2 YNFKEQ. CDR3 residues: CASSQEQTGTYNEQFF. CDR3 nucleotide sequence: TGTGCCAGCAGCCAAGAACAGACAGGGACCTACAATGAGCAGTTCTTC.

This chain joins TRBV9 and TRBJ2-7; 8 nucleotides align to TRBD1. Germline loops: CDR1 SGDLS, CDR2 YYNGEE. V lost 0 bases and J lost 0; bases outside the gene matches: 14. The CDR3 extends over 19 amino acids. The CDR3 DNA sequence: TGTGCCAGCAGCGTAGAGGGTAGGGACAGGCCGGGGAACTCCTACGAGCAGTACTTC. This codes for CASSVEGRDRPGNSYEQYF. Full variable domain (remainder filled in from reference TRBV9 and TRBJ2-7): DSGVTQTPKHLITATGQRVTLRCSPRSGDLSVYWYQQSLDQGLQFLIQYYNGEERAKGNILERFSAQQFPDLHSELNLSSLELGDSALYFCASSVEGRDRPGNSYEQYFGPGTRLTVT.

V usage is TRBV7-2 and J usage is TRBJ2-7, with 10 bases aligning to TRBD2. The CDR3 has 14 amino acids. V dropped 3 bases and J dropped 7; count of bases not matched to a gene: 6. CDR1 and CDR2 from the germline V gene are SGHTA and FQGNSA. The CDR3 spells CASSLASGSWEQYF. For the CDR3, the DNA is TGTGCCAGCAGCTTGGCTAGCGGGAGTTGGGAGCAGTACTTC.

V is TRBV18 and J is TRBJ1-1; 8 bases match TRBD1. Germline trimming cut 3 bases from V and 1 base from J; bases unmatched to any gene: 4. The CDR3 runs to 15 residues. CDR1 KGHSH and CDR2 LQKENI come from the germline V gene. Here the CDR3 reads CASSPFGQGNTEAFF. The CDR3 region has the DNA TGTGCCAGCTCACCCTTCGGACAGGGGAACACTGAAGCTTTCTTT.

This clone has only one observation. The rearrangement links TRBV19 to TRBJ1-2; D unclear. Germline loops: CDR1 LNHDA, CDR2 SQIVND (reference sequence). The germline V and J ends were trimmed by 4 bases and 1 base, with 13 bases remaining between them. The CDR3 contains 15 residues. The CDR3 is CASSTKGSGNYGYTF. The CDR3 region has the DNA TGTGCCAGTAGTACTAAAGGGAGCGGTAACTATGGCTACACCTTC.

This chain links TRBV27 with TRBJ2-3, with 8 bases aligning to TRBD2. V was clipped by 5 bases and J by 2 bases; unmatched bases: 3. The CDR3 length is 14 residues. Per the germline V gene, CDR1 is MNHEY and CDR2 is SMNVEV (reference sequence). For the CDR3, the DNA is TGTGCCAGCAGTATTAGCGGGGACACAGATACGCAGTATTTT. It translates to CASSISGDTDTQYF.